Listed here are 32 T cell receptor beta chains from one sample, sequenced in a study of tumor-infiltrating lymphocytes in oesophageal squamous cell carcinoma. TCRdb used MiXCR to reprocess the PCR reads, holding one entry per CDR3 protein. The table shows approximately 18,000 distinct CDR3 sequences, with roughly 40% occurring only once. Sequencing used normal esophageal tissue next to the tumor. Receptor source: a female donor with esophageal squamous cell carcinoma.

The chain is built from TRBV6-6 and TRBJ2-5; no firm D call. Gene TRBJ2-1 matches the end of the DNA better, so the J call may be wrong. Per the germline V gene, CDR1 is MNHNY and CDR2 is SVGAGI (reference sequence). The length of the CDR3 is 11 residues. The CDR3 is CASSYVDEQFF. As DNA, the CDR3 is TGTGCCAGCAGTTACGTCGATGAGCAGTTCTTC.

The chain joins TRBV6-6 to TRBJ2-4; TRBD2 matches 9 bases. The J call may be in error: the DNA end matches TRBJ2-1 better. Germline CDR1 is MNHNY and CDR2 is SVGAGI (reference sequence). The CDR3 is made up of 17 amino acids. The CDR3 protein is CASNPPGSGRSYNEQFF. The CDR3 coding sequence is TGTGCCAGCAACCCCCCGGGGAGCGGGAGGTCCTACAATGAGCAGTTCTTC.

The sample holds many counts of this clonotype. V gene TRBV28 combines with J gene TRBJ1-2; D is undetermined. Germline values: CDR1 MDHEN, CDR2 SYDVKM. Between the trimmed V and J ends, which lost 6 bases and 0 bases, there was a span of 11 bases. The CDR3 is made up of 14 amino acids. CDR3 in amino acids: CASSSAGSNYGYTF. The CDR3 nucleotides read TGTGCCAGCAGCTCCGCCGGTTCTAACTATGGCTACACCTTC.

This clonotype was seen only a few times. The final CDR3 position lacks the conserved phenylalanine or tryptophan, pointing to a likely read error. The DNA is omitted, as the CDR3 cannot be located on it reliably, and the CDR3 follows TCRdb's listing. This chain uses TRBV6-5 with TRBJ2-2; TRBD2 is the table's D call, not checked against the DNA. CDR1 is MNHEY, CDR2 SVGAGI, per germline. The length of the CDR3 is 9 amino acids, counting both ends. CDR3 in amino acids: CASSYSGLA.

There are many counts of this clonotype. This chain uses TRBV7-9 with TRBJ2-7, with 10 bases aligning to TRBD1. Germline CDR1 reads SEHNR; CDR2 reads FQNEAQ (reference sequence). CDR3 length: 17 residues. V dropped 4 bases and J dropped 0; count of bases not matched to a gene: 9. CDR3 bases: TGTGCCAGCAGCTCAGCCCTGGGACAGGGGCTCTCCTACGAGCAGTACTTC. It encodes CASSSALGQGLSYEQYF.

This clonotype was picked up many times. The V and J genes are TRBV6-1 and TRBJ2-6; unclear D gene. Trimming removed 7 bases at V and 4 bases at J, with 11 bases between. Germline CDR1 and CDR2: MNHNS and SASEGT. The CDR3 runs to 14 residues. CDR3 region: CASTHLSGANVLTF. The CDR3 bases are TGTGCCAGCACCCACCTTTCCGGGGCCAACGTCCTGACTTTC.

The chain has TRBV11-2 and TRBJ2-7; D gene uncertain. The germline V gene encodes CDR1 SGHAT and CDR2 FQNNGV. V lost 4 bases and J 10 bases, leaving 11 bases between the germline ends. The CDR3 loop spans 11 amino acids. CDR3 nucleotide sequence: TGTGCCAGCAGCTCCGGTTTTTCCCAGTACTTC. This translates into CASSSGFSQYF.

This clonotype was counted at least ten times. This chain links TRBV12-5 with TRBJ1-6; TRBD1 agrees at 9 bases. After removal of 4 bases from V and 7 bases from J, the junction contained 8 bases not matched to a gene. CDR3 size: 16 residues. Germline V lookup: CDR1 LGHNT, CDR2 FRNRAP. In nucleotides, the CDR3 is TGTGCTAGTGGTTCCTTCCGGGACAGGGCAAATTCACCCCTCCACTTT. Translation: CASGSFRDRANSPLHF. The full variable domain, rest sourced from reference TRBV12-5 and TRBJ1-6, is DARVTQTPRHKVTEMGQEVTMRCQPILGHNTVFWYRQTMMQGLELLAYFRNRAPLDDSGMPKDRFSAEMPDATLATLKIQPSEPRDSAVYFCASGSFRDRANSPLHFGNGTRLTVT.

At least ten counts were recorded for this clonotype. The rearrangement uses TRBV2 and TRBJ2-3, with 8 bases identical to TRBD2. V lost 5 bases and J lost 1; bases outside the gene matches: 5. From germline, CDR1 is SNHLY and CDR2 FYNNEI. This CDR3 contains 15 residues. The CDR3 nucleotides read TGTGCCAGCAGTCGAGACGGGGGGGGCACAGATACGCAGTATTTT. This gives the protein CASSRDGGGTDTQYF.

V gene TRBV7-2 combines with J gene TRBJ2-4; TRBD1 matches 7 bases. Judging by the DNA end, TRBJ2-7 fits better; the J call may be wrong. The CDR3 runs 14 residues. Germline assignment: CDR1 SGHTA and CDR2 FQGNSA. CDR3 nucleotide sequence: TGTGCCAGCAGCTTAGGAGGGGGCGCCTACGAGCAGTACTTC. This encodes CASSLGGGAYEQYF.

The CDR3 region has the DNA TGTGCCAGCAGCTTAGCGGTTGGTAGCAACTACGAGCAGTACTTC. This codes for CASSLAVGSNYEQYF. This chain uses TRBV7-6 with TRBJ2-7; D remains ambiguous. CDR1 is SGHVS and CDR2 is FNYEAQ in the germline V gene. Trimming removed 0 bases from V and 3 bases from J, with 12 bases in between. The CDR3 is 15 amino acids. Using reference TRBV7-6 and TRBJ2-7 for the parts outside the CDR3, the full variable domain is GAGVSQSPRYKVTKRGQDVALRCDPISGHVSLYWYRQALGQGPEFLTYFNYEAQQDKSGLPNDRFSAERPEGSISTLTIQRTEQRDSAMYRCASSLAVGSNYEQYFGPGTRLTVT.

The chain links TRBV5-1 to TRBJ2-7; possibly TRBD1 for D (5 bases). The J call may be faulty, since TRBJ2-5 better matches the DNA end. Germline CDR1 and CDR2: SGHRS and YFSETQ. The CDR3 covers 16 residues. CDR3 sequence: CASSPDPYRTRETQYF. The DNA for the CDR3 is TGCGCCAGCAGCCCGGACCCCTACAGGACACGGGAGACCCAGTACTTC.

This CDR3 is CASSLGGQVQETQYF. Here the CDR3 DNA reads TGTGCCAGCAGCTTAGGGGGACAGGTCCAAGAGACCCAGTACTTC. The rearrangement joins TRBV11-3 to TRBJ2-3; 8 bases are a match to TRBD1. The J call may be mistaken, given a closer DNA end match to TRBJ2-5. Germline CDR1 SGHNT, CDR2 YENEEA. The CDR3 sequence is 15 residues long.

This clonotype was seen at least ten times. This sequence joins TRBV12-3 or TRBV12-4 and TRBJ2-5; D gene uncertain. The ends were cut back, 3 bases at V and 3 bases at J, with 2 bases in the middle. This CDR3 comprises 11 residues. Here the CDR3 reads CASSLKETQYF. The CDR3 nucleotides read TGTGCCAGCAGTTTGAAAGAGACCCAGTACTTC.

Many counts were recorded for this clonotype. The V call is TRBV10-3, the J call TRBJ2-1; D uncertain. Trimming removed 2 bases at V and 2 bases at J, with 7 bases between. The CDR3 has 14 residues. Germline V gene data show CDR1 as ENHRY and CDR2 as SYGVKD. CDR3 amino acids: CAISEAGTYNEQFF. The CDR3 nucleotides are TGTGCCATCAGTGAGGCAGGTACCTACAATGAGCAGTTCTTC.

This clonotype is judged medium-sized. CDR3 loop: CASSRAPITNTEAFF. The CDR3 nucleotides are TGTGCCAGCAGCCGAGCCCCAATAACGAACACTGAAGCTTTCTTT. The J gene is TRBJ1-1, the V gene TRBV7-6; D is uncertain. Trimming took off 5 bases at V and 1 base at J, with 14 bases between the two ends. Looked up from germline, CDR1 is SGHVS and CDR2 is FNYEAQ. The CDR3 sequence is 15 residues long.

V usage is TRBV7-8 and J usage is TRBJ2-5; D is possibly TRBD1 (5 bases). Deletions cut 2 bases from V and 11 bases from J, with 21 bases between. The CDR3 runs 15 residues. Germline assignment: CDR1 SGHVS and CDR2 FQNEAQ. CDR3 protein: CASSLNRQWYNEQYF. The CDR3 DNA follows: TGTGCCAGCAGCTTAAATCGACAGTGGTACAATGAGCAGTACTTC.

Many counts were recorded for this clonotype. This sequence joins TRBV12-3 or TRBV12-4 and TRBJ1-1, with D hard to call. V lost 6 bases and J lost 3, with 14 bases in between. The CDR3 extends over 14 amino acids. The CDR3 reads CASRLSTWDTEAFF. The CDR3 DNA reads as TGTGCCAGCAGGCTATCAACCTGGGACACTGAAGCTTTCTTT.

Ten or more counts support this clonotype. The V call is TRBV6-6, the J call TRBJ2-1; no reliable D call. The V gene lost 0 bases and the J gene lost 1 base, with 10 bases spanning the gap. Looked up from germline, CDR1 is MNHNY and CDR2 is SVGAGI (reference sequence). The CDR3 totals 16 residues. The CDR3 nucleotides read TGTGCCAGCAGTTACTCCTTGCCTGAATCCTACAATGAGCAGTTCTTC. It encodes CASSYSLPESYNEQFF.

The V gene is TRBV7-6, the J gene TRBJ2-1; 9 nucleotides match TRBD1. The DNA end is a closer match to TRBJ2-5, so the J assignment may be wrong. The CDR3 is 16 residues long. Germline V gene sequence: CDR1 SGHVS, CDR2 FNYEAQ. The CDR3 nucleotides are TGTGCCAGCAGCTTACAGGGGACAGGGACCTTGGAGACCCAGTACTTC. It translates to CASSLQGTGTLETQYF.

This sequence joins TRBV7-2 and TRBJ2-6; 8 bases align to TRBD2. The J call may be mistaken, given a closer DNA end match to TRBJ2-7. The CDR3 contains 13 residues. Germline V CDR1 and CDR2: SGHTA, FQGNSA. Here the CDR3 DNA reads TGTGCCAGCAGCCGACTAGCGTCGGGCGAGCAGTACTTC. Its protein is CASSRLASGEQYF.

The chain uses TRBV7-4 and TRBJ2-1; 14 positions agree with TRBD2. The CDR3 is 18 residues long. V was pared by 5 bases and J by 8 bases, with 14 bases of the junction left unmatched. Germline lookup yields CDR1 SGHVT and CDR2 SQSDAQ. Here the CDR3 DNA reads TGTGCCAGCAGCACATCCGGGACTAGCGGGAGCAATAGCTATGAGCAGTTCTTC. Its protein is CASSTSGTSGSNSYEQFF.

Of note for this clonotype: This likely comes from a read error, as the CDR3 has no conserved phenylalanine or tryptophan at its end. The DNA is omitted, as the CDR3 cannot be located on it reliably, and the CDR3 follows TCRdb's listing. The CDR3 is CASSLVRGSDSPLHFGN. This rearrangement joins TRBV7-2 to TRBJ2-7; whether TRBD2, the table's D call, matches the DNA was not checked. The CDR3 has 17 amino acids, counting both end residues. Per germline, CDR1 SGHTA and CDR2 FQGNSA.

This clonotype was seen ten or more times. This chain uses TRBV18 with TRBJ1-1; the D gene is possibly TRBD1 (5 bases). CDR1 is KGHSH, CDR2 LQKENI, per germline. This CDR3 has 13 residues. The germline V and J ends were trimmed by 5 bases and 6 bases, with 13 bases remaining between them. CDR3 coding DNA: TGTGCCAGCTCATCCGGGACGGGATCTGAAGCTTTCTTT. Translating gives CASSSGTGSEAFF.

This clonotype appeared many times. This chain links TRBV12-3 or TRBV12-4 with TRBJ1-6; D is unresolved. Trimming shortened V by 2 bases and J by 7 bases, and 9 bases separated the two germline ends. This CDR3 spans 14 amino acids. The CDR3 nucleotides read TGTGCCAGCAGTTTAAGGCTAGACAATTCACCCCTCCACTTT. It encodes CASSLRLDNSPLHF.

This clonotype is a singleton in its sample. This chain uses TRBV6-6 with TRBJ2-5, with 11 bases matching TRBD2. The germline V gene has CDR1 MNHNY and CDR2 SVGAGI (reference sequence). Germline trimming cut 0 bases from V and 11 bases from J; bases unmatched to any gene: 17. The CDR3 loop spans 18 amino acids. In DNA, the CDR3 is TGTGCCAGCAGTTACTCTTTTAGCGGGGGGGCCTCCTACAATGAGCAGTACTTC. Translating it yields CASSYSFSGGASYNEQYF.

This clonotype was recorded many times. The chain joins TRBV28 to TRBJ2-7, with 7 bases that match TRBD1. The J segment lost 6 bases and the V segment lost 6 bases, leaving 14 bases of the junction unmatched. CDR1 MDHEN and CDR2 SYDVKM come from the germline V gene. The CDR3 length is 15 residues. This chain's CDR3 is CASSPGTRGWVEQYF. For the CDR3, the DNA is TGTGCCAGCAGCCCCGGCACCAGGGGGTGGGTCGAGCAGTACTTC.

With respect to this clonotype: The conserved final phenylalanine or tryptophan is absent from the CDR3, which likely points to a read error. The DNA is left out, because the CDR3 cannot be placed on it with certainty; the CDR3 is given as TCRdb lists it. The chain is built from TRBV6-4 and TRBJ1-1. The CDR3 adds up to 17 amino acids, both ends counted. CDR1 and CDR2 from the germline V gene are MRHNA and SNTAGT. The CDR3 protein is CASKIGLAGSVSSSSGQ.

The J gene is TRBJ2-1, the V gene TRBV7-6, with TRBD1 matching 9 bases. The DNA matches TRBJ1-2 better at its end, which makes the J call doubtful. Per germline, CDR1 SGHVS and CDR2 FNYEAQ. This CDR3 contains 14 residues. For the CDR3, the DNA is TGTGCCAGCAGCTTGGGACAGGGTGGCTATGGCTACACCTTC. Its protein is CASSLGQGGYGYTF.

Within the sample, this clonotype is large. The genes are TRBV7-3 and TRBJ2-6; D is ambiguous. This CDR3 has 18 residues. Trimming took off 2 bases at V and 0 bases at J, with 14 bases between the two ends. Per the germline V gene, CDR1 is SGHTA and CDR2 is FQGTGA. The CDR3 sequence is CASSLYPIFSSGANVLTF. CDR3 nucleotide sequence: TGTGCCAGCAGCTTATATCCCATCTTTAGCTCTGGGGCCAACGTCCTGACTTTC. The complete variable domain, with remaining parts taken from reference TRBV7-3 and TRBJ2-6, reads GAGVSQTPSNKVTEKGKYVELRCDPISGHTALYWYRQSLGQGPEFLIYFQGTGAADDSGLPNDRFFAVRPEGSVSTLKIQRTERGDSAVYLCASSLYPIFSSGANVLTFGAGSRLTVL.

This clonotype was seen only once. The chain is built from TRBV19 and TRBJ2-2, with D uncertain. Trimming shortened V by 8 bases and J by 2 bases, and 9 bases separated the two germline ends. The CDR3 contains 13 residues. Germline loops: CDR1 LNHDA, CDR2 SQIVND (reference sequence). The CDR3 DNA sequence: TGTGCCAGTTTTACTACCAACACCGGGGAGCTGTTTTTT. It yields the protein CASFTTNTGELFF. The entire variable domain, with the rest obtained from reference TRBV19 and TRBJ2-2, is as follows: DGGITQSPKYLFRKEGQNVTLSCEQNLNHDAMYWYRQDPGQGLRLIYYSQIVNDFQKGDIAEGYSVSREKKESFPLTVTSAQKNPTAFYLCASFTTNTGELFFGEGSRLTVL.

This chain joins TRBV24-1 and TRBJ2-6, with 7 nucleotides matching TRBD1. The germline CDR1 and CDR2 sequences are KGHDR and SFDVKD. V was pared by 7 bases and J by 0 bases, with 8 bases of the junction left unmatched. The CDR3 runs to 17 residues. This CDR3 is CATSRPAGGSGANVLTF. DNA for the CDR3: TGTGCCACCAGCAGGCCGGCAGGGGGCTCTGGGGCCAACGTCCTGACTTTC.